This T cell receptor (beta chain) is from a study of shared clonotypes between healthy human individuals. Findings and caveats of the study: Depth was large, yet rarefaction showed that sorted-subset sequencing was incomplete. Naive subsets usually exceeded memory subsets in estimated richness. The donor pool, a small one, limited the genetic and exposure-history diversity represented. Compared with clonotypes that all four donors shared, non-shared clonotypes had lower generation probabilities.

Profiling relied on immunoSEQ multiplex PCR, and the TCRdb table lists in-frame clones only, not all of them. In the table there are roughly 810,000 clones, around 96% of which are singletons. This CDR3 spans 13 amino acids. Trimming cost V 4 bases and J 2 bases, with 9 bases left between them. CDR1 is MNHEY and CDR2 is SVGAGI in the germline V gene. As defined, naive CD8 cells were CD45RO-negative and positively selected for CCR7, with terminally differentiated effector memory CD45RA+ cells excluded. In the case of this clone: The antigen remains undetermined.

This rearrangement joins TRBV6-5 to TRBJ2-7; the D call may be TRBD1 or TRBD2 (5 bases each). This TCR came from a young man in good health. Sequences were obtained from naive CD8+ T cells sorted from blood. CDR3 DNA sequence: TGTGCCAGCAGTTGGGACGGCGCCTACGAGCAGTACTTC. Its translation: CASSWDGAYEQYF.